This TCR beta chain appears in the sequencing data of a study of OX40 agonist ivuxolimab in advanced cancers. Study results and limitations: Undetermined was the antigen specificity of the expanded peripheral T cells.

Measured with immunoSEQ multiplex PCR; TCRdb has only the in-frame clones, and not every one. The sample carries tens of thousands of clones, roughly 82% recorded once. The CDR3 loop spans 14 amino acids. Germline CDR1 reads SEHNR; CDR2 reads FQNEAQ (reference sequence). Trimming shortened V by 5 bases and J by 3 bases, and 14 bases separated the two germline ends. In regard to this clone: Antigen specificity is unknown.

The starting material was CD4+ or CD8+ T cells sorted from blood, obtained in a trial of the OX40 agonist ivuxolimab. The chain couples TRBV7-9 to TRBJ2-7; a weak D match, TRBD1 (5 bases). The TCR originated in an adult with an advanced solid tumor such as melanoma, head and neck, liver or kidney cancer. The CDR3 loop reads CASSDSSTVYEQYF. CDR3 DNA sequence: TGTGCCAGCAGCGACAGTTCCACCGTCTACGAGCAGTACTTC.